Following are 12 T cell receptor beta chains from one sample sequenced in a study of blood T cell repertoires in COVID-19. Profiling relied on immunoSEQ multiplex PCR, and the TCRdb table lists in-frame clones only, not all of them. The sample carries around 300,000 clones, 70% to 90% recorded once. Sequenced material: PBMCs or T cells enriched from blood (not recorded which). These TCRs come from a woman aged 25-40 years who had recovered from COVID-19.

The chain uses TRBV7-8 and TRBJ2-3, with D possibly being TRBD1 (5 bases). CDR3 size: 16 residues. V lost 8 bases, J lost 4 bases, and 22 bases lay in between. CDR1 and CDR2 from the germline V gene are SGHVS and FQNEAQ. The chain's CDR3 is CASSPIPSKGADTQYF. The CDR3, as DNA: TGTGCCAGCTCCCCAATACCTTCTAAAGGGGCAGATACGCAGTATTTT.

The rearrangement links TRBV4-1 to TRBJ2-7; 7 bases match TRBD1. V was pared by 0 bases and J by 2 bases, with 19 bases of the junction left unmatched. Germline CDR1 is MGHRA and CDR2 is YSYEKL. CDR3 length equals 20 residues. This CDR3 reads CASSQEMSGTAAYPAYEQYF. For the CDR3, the DNA is TGCGCCAGCAGCCAAGAAATGTCGGGGACAGCTGCCTATCCCGCCTACGAGCAGTACTTC.

The chain couples TRBV7-2 to TRBJ2-3; a possible D gene is TRBD1 (6 bases). Germline-derived CDR1 and CDR2 are SGHTA and FQGNSA. This CDR3 is 15 amino acids long. V dropped 2 bases and J dropped 2 bases, with 11 bases sitting between them. The CDR3 protein is CASSLSTGTTDTQYF. DNA of the CDR3: TGTGCCAGCAGCTTAAGTACAGGGACCACAGATACGCAGTATTTT.

The gene calls are TRBV10-3 and TRBJ1-4; D gene unclear. Trimming cost V 6 bases and J 8 bases, with 13 bases left between them. The CDR3 has 13 amino acids. Germline CDR1 ENHRY, CDR2 SYGVKD. This chain's CDR3 is CAISEDRREKLFF. In DNA form, the CDR3 reads TGTGCCATCAGCGAAGATAGGAGGGAAAAACTGTTTTTT.

The J gene is TRBJ1-1, the V gene TRBV19; D is unresolved. CDR1 LNHDA and CDR2 SQIVND come from the germline V gene (reference sequence). Trimming cost V 5 bases and J 4 bases, with 14 bases left between them. The CDR3 runs to 14 residues. CDR3 nucleotides: TGTGCCAGTAGTCCCCATGACTTAAGCACTGAAGCTTTCTTT. Amino acids: CASSPHDLSTEAFF.

V usage is TRBV7-6 and J usage is TRBJ2-1; D perhaps matches TRBD1 (6 bases). Germline lookup yields CDR1 SGHVS and CDR2 FNYEAQ. The V gene lost 1 base and the J gene lost 1 base, with 8 bases spanning the gap. CDR3 length: 15 residues. CDR3 loop: CASSLVDSSYNEQFF. CDR3 DNA: TGTGCCAGCAGCTTAGTGGACAGTTCCTACAATGAGCAGTTCTTC.

The chain couples TRBV5-8 to TRBJ1-6, with TRBD1 matching over 7 bases. The CDR3 loop spans 16 amino acids. Germline CDR1 and CDR2: SGHTS and YDEGEE. V was clipped by 3 bases and J by 7 bases; unmatched bases: 10. CDR3 amino acids: CASSSLFETGNSPLHF. CDR3 in DNA: TGTGCCAGCAGCTCCCTTTTCGAGACAGGGAATTCACCCCTCCACTTT.

This chain uses TRBV5-1 with TRBJ1-6; D gene unclear. The CDR3 has 13 residues. The V gene's germline CDR1 is SGHRS and CDR2 YFSETQ. V gave up 0 bases and J gave up 7 bases, with 5 bases separating them. The CDR3 sequence is CASSLAENSPLHF. DNA of the CDR3: TGCGCCAGCAGCTTGGCAGAAAATTCACCCCTCCACTTT.

This clone was detected once. The chain is built from TRBV24-1 and TRBJ2-5, with D maybe TRBD1 (6 bases). The germline V gene encodes CDR1 KGHDR and CDR2 SFDVKD. Trimming took off 1 base at V and 5 bases at J, with 13 bases between the two ends. The CDR3 runs to 15 residues. CDR3 in amino acids: CATSDFRQGWETQYF. In nucleotides, the CDR3 is TGTGCCACCAGTGATTTTCGGCAGGGGTGGGAGACCCAGTACTTC.

V usage is TRBV11-2 and J usage is TRBJ2-3, with TRBD2 as a possible D gene (6 bases). CDR3 length: 15 amino acids. Germline assignment: CDR1 SGHAT and CDR2 FQNNGV. Trimming pared 4 bases from V and 3 bases from J, leaving 14 bases between. The CDR3 region is CASSSPGLGTDTQYF. In DNA, the CDR3 is TGTGCCAGCAGCTCGCCGGGACTCGGTACAGATACGCAGTATTTT.

V gene TRBV5-4 combines with J gene TRBJ2-5; no firm D call. The germline gives CDR1 SGHNT, CDR2 YYREEE (reference sequence). The CDR3 runs to 15 residues. V lost 0 bases and J 2 bases, leaving 11 bases between the germline ends. CDR3 DNA sequence: TGTGCCAGCAGCTTGGGTCTGAACAATCAAGAGACCCAGTACTTC. This encodes CASSLGLNNQETQYF.

This chain links TRBV28 with TRBJ1-1, with D perhaps matching TRBD1 (5 bases). Trimming shortened V by 6 bases and J by 1 base, and 12 bases separated the two germline ends. The CDR3 runs 14 residues. Germline V gene data show CDR1 as MDHEN and CDR2 as SYDVKM. The CDR3 sequence is CASSRGVTNTEAFF. CDR3 in DNA: TGTGCCAGCAGCCGGGGGGTGACGAACACTGAAGCTTTCTTT.